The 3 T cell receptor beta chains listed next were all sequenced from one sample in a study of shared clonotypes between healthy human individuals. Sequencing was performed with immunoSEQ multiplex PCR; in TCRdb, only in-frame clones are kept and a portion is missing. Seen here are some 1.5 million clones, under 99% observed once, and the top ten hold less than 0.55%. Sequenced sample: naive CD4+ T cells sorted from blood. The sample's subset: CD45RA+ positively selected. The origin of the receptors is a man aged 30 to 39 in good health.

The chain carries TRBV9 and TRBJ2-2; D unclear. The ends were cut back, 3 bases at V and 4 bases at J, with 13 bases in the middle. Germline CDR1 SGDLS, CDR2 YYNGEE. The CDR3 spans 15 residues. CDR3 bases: TGTGCCAGCAGCGGCCGTAGGGAAGGCACCGGGGAGCTGTTTTTT. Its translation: CASSGRREGTGELFF.

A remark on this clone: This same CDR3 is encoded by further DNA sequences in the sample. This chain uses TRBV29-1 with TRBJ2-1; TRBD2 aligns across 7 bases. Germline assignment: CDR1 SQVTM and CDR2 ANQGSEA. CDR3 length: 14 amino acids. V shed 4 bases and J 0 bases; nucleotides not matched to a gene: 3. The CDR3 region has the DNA TGCAGCGTTGTCGGCGGGAGCTCCTACAATGAGCAGTTCTTC. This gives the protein CSVVGGSSYNEQFF.

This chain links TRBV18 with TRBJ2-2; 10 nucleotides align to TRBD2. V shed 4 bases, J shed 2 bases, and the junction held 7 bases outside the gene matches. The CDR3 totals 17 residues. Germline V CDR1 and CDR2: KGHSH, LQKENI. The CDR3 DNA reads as TGTGCCAGCTCACGGAGTAGCGGGGGGATTAACACCGGGGAGCTGTTTTTT. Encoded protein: CASSRSSGGINTGELFF.